These T cell receptor beta chains were read from a single sample in a study of cytotoxic CD8 clonotypes in ibrutinib-treated CLL. Profiling relied on immunoSEQ multiplex PCR, and the TCRdb table lists in-frame clones only, not all of them. Of 300,000 or so clones in the sample, under 70% are singletons; the top ten hold under 8%. Here the sequenced sample was PBMCs, taken after 36 months of ibrutinib treatment. The source is a human donor with chronic lymphocytic leukemia. CDR3s include the opening cysteine and the closing phenylalanine or tryptophan. The D gene is left open where the match is weak. Only part of the rows carry a size: once, few, many, or a class if the clone is expanded.

abundance: NA
j_gene: TRBJ1-2
d_gene: NA
v_gene: TRBV29-1
CDR3nt: TGCAGCGTTGCCTTCAATTATGGCTACACCTTC
CDR3aa: CSVAFNYGYTF

abundance: NA
j_gene: TRBJ2-7
d_gene: NA
v_gene: TRBV7-8
CDR3nt: TGTGCCAGCAGCCCCAGGTGGCAGGCCTACGAGCAGTACTTC
CDR3aa: CASSPRWQAYEQYF

abundance: NA
j_gene: TRBJ1-5
d_gene: TRBD1
v_gene: TRBV27
CDR3nt: TGTGCCAGCAGTTTAAGGGGGCGCGACAATCAGCCCCAGCATTTT
CDR3aa: CASSLRGRDNQPQHF

abundance: NA
j_gene: TRBJ1-1
d_gene: TRBD1
v_gene: TRBV18
CDR3nt: TGTGCCAGCTCACCACCGGGGACAGCGAACACTGAAGCTTTCTTT
CDR3aa: CASSPPGTANTEAFF

abundance: NA
j_gene: TRBJ2-7
d_gene: NA
v_gene: TRBV28
CDR3nt: TGTGCCAGCAGTTTCGGTGGCACGTATTCCTACGAGCAGTACTTC
CDR3aa: CASSFGGTYSYEQYF

abundance: few
j_gene: TRBJ1-5
d_gene: TRBD1
v_gene: TRBV28
CDR3nt: TGTGCCAGCAGTTTATGGACAGGGATTAATCAGCCCCAGCATTTT
CDR3aa: CASSLWTGINQPQHF

abundance: NA
j_gene: TRBJ2-7
d_gene: NA
v_gene: TRBV5-1
CDR3nt: TGCGCCAGCAGACGTCTGGGTGTAAGGACCTACGAGCAGTACTTC
CDR3aa: CASRRLGVRTYEQYF

abundance: NA
j_gene: TRBJ2-7
d_gene: NA
v_gene: TRBV9
CDR3nt: TGTGCCAGCAGCGTCTCAGGGAGCCACTACGAGCAGTACTTC
CDR3aa: CASSVSGSHYEQYF

abundance: once
j_gene: TRBJ2-5
d_gene: TRBD2
v_gene: TRBV27
CDR3nt: TGTGCCAGCAGTTTTTCACTAGCGGAGACCCAGTACTTC
CDR3aa: CASSFSLAETQYF

abundance: NA
j_gene: TRBJ2-7
d_gene: NA
v_gene: TRBV28
CDR3nt: TGTGCCAGCAGTTTCCTTGGGAACGGAAACTACGAGCAGTACTTC
CDR3aa: CASSFLGNGNYEQYF

abundance: NA
j_gene: TRBJ2-5
d_gene: TRBD2
v_gene: TRBV18
CDR3nt: TGTGCCAGCTCAAACCTACTAGCGGGGGTCGATGAGACCCAGTACTTC
CDR3aa: CASSNLLAGVDETQYF

abundance: few
j_gene: TRBJ2-5
d_gene: NA
v_gene: TRBV4-3
CDR3nt: TGCGCCAGCAGCCAAGATTACCGGGGGTGGCAGACCCAGTACTTC
CDR3aa: CASSQDYRGWQTQYF

abundance: once
j_gene: TRBJ2-7
d_gene: TRBD1
v_gene: TRBV5-6
CDR3nt: TGTGCCAGCAGCTTGGCGGACAGGGAGGCTCAGTACTTC
CDR3aa: CASSLADREAQYF

abundance: few
j_gene: TRBJ2-7
d_gene: TRBD2
v_gene: TRBV10-3
CDR3nt: TGTGCCATCAGGGGGACTAGCGGGAGGGCCGAGCAGTACTTC
CDR3aa: CAIRGTSGRAEQYF

abundance: NA
j_gene: TRBJ2-3
d_gene: TRBD2
v_gene: TRBV5-7
CDR3nt: TGTGCCAGCAGCTGGAGATGGGAGGGAGCGGGGGTCATCGGTACGCAGTATTTT
CDR3aa: CASSWRWEGAGVIGTQYF

abundance: NA
j_gene: TRBJ2-2
d_gene: NA
v_gene: TRBV27
CDR3nt: TGTGCCAGCAGTTTGTCCTTCACCGGGGAGCTGTTTTTT
CDR3aa: CASSLSFTGELFF

abundance: NA
j_gene: TRBJ2-7
d_gene: NA
v_gene: TRBV15
CDR3nt: TGTGCCACCAGCAGAGAGGGTTTCGGCGAGCAGTACTTC
CDR3aa: CATSREGFGEQYF

abundance: NA
j_gene: TRBJ2-7
d_gene: NA
v_gene: TRBV19
CDR3nt: TGTGCCAGTAGGACCTCGCTAGGGGGATACGAGCAGTACTTC
CDR3aa: CASRTSLGGYEQYF

abundance: NA
j_gene: TRBJ2-3
d_gene: NA
v_gene: TRBV5-4
CDR3nt: TGTGCCACCGCCCGACGGCTTTTTGTGGACGCCTCCCGCACAGATACGCAGTATTTT
CDR3aa: CATARRLFVDASRTDTQYF

abundance: NA
j_gene: TRBJ1-5
d_gene: NA
v_gene: TRBV18
CDR3nt: TGTGCCAGCTCCCGGACAGATTTTAGGAATCAGCCCCAGCATTTT
CDR3aa: CASSRTDFRNQPQHF

abundance: NA
j_gene: TRBJ1-2
d_gene: NA
v_gene: TRBV27
CDR3nt: TGTGCCAGCAGCACAAGGGGCCGCTATGGCTACACCTTC
CDR3aa: CASSTRGRYGYTF

abundance: NA
j_gene: TRBJ2-7
d_gene: NA
v_gene: TRBV29-1
CDR3nt: TGCAGCGTTGAAGGTGGAACGTTCTACGAGCAGTACTTC
CDR3aa: CSVEGGTFYEQYF

abundance: NA
j_gene: TRBJ2-2
d_gene: TRBD1
v_gene: TRBV7-9
CDR3nt: TGTGCCAGCAGCTTTCCAAGACAGGGGCGGAACACCGGGGAGCTGTTTTTT
CDR3aa: CASSFPRQGRNTGELFF

abundance: few
j_gene: TRBJ2-2
d_gene: NA
v_gene: TRBV5-1
CDR3nt: TGCGCCAGCAGCTTGGGACTTAACTACAGACGGAGCGGGGAGCTGTTTTTT
CDR3aa: CASSLGLNYRRSGELFF